This T cell receptor beta chain was found in a study of CD8 T cells in ankylosing spondylitis. TCRdb redid the calling of the 5' RACE reads with MiXCR, one entry per CDR3 protein. The sample includes roughly 230,000 distinct CDR3 sequences, roughly 18% of them seen just once. The germline V gene has CDR1 SGHAT and CDR2 FQNNGV. The V gene lost 11 bases and the J gene lost 6 bases, with 14 bases spanning the gap. CDR3 length: 12 residues. This chain connects TRBV11-2 to TRBJ1-5; D gene ambiguous. This TCR came from a male donor with ankylosing spondylitis or in good health (not recorded which). The material sequenced was blood, either unsorted or a sorted T cell fraction (not recorded which). In DNA, the CDR3 is TGTGCCGTGAGGACGGGCGGTCAGCCCCAGCATTTT. It is translated as CAVRTGGQPQHF.